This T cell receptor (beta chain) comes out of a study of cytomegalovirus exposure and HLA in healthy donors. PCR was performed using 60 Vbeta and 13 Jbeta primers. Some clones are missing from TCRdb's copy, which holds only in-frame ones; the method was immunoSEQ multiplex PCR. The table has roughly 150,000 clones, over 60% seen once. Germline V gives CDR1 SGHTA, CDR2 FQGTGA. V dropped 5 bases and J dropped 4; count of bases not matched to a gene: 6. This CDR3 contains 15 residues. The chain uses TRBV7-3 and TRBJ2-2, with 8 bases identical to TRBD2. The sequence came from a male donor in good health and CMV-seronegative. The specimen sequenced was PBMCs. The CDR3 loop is CASSPGGPSTGELFF. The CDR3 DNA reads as TGTGCCAGCAGCCCGGGAGGGCCCTCCACCGGGGAGCTGTTTTTT.